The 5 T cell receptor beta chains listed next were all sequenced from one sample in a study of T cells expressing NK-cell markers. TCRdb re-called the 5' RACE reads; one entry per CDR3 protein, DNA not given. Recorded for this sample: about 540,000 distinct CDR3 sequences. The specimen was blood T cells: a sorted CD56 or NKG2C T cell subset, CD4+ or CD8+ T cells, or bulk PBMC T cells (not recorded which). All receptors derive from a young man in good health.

This CDR3 is CASSSSGLGEKLFF. The V call is TRBV12-3 or TRBV12-4, the J call TRBJ1-4; TCRdb's D gene call, TRBD1, goes unchecked for lack of DNA. The CDR3 is made up of 14 amino acids.

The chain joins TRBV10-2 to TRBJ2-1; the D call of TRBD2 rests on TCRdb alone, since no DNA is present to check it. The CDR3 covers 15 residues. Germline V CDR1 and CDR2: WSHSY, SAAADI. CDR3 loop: CASRIGLASYNEQFF.

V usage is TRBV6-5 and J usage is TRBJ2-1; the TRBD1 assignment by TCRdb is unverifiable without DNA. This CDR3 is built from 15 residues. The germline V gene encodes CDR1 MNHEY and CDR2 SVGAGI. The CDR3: CASSYLGTGGDEQFF.

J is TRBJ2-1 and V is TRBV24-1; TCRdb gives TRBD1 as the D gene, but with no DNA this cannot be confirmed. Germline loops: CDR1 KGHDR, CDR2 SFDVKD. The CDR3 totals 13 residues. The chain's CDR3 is CATSARTYNEQFF.

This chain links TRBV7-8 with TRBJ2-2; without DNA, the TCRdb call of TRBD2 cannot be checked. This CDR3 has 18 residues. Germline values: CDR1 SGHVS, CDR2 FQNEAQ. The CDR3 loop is CASRLRTRQRGNTGELFF.